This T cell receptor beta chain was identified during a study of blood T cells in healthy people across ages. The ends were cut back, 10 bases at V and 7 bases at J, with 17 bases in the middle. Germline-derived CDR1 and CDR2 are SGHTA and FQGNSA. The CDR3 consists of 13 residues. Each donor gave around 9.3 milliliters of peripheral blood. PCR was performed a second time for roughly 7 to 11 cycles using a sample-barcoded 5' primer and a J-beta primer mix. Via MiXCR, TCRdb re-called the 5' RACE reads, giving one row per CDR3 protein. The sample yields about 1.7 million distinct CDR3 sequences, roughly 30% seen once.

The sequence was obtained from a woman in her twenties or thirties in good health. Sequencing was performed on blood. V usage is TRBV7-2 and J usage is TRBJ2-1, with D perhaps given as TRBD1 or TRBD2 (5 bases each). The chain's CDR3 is CATNRDVGNEQFF. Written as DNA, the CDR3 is TGTGCCACGAATAGGGACGTGGGGAATGAGCAGTTCTTC.